This T cell receptor (beta chain) was sequenced for a study of OX40 agonist ivuxolimab in advanced cancers. The overall study: 40% to 50% of patients had received prior checkpoint inhibitor therapy.

The CDR3 totals 15 residues. Trimming removed 4 bases from V and 6 bases from J, with 13 bases in between. Germline loops: CDR1 MGHRA, CDR2 YSYEKL. Overall study findings and caveats: Several nonresponders also turned out to have low normalized T-cell clonal expansion. Partial responders at 0.1-3.0 mg/kg showed near-lowest clonal expansion.

A word on this clone: Its matching antigen is unknown.

TCRdb keeps only in-frame clones here, not all; method: immunoSEQ multiplex PCR. The sample has around 60,000 clones; about nine tenths are singletons. The sample was CD4+ or CD8+ T cells sorted from blood, taken in a trial of the OX40 agonist ivuxolimab. The chain carries TRBV4-1 and TRBJ1-6; D ambiguous. This receptor was taken from an adult with an advanced solid tumor such as melanoma, head and neck, liver or kidney cancer. The chain's CDR3 is CASSPTPLLNSPLHF. DNA of the CDR3: TGCGCCAGCAGCCCTACTCCGCTCCTTAATTCACCCCTCCACTTT.